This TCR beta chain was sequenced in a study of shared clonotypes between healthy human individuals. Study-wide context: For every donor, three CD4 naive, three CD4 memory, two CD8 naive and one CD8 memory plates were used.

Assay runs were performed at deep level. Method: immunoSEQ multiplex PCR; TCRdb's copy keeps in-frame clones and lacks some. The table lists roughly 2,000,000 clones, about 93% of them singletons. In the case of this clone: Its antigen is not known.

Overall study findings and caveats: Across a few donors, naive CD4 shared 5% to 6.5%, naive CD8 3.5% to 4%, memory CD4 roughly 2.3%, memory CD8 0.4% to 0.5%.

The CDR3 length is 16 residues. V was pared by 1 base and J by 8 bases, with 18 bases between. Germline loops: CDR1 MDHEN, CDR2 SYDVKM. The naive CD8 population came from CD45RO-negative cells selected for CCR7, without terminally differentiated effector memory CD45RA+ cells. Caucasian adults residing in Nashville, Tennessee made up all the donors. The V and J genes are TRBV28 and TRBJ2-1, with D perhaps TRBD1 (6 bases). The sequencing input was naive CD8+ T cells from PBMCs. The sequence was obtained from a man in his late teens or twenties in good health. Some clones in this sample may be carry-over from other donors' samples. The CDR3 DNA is TGTGCCAGCAGTTTATTGGCAGGGGCTCCCTCGGATGAGCAGTTCTTC. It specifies CASSLLAGAPSDEQFF.